The 6 T cell receptor beta chains in this list originate from one sample, sequenced in a study of spatial heterogeneity in lung cancer. Overall study results and limits: Counts of expanded alpha and beta TCRs within tumors tracked the tumor nonsynonymous mutation count.

What these receptors recognize is not known. Time point noted: sample taken at primary tumor resection. TCRdb ran MiXCR on the 5' RACE reads and lists one entry per CDR3 protein. This table has 1,400 to 1,500 distinct CDR3 sequences, less than 20% appearing once. The input for sequencing was lung tumor tissue, taken at surgery. The receptors shown here come from a male donor with early-stage non-small cell lung cancer.

This clonotype is categorized as large. The library was designed around alpha chains, so this beta chain is a stray read whose abundance carries little weight. Written as DNA, the CDR3 is TGTGCCAGCAGTTTCTCCCCTGGCTCTGGGGCCAACGTCCTGACTTTC. Translating it yields CASSFSPGSGANVLTF. V gene TRBV28 combines with J gene TRBJ2-6; no clear D gene. Germline V CDR1 and CDR2: MDHEN, SYDVKM. Trimming took 3 bases from V and 0 from J, leaving 9 bases between them. CDR3 size: 16 residues.

This clonotype is deemed medium-sized. This beta chain was picked up by a library intended for alpha chains and is off target, so its count carries little meaning. This chain uses TRBV20-1 with TRBJ1-1; D remains unclear. The germline V and J ends were trimmed by 7 bases and 4 bases, with 16 bases remaining between them. This CDR3 spans 13 amino acids. Germline CDR1 reads DFQATT; CDR2 reads SNEGSKA (reference sequence). Written as DNA, the CDR3 is TGCAGTGTCGGCTCCCGGGCCAGCACTGAAGCTTTCTTT. Translating it yields CSVGSRASTEAFF.

Remarks on this clonotype: With the library built for alpha chains, this beta chain is off target and its frequency is not meaningful. The V gene is TRBV5-1, the J gene TRBJ2-2, with no clear D. CDR1 SGHRS and CDR2 YFSETQ come from the germline V gene. The CDR3 runs 15 residues. Trimming took off 3 bases at V and 4 bases at J, with 13 bases between the two ends. The CDR3 loop reads CASSSDRVGTGELFF. The CDR3 coding sequence is TGCGCCAGCAGCTCTGACCGAGTTGGCACCGGGGAGCTGTTTTTT.

By frequency in the sample, this clonotype is large. Sequence at one end of the junction differs from germline and may be a read error. This beta chain is off target for a library built for alpha chains, so its abundance means little. This sequence joins TRBV9 and TRBJ2-2; 7 bases fit TRBD1. The germline V gene has CDR1 SGDLS and CDR2 YYNGEE. CDR3 length: 16 amino acids. Here the CDR3 DNA reads TGTGCCTGCAGCGCAGGGGGTAACGCGAACACCGGGGAGCTGTTTTTT. Translating it yields CACSAGGNANTGELFF. Filled out from reference TRBV9 and TRBJ2-2, the complete variable domain reads DSGVTQTPKHLITATGQRVTLRCSPRSGDLSVYWYQQSLDQGLQFLIQYYNGEERAKGNILERFSAQQFPDLHSELNLSSLELGDSALYFCACSAGGNANTGELFFGEGSRLTVL.

This clonotype counts as large. The library was built for alpha chains, so this beta chain is an off-target read and its size means little. The chain joins TRBV7-6 to TRBJ1-1, with D unresolved. The V end was cut by 4 bases, the J end by 0 bases, with 12 bases between. CDR1 and CDR2 from the germline V gene are SGHVS and FNYEAQ. The CDR3 contains 15 residues. The CDR3 DNA is TGTGCCAGCAGCTCCGGGCAGGTGATGAACACTGAAGCTTTCTTT. Translating it yields CASSSGQVMNTEAFF.

This clonotype was picked up a small number of times. Since the library was made to target alpha chains, this beta chain is a stray read and its abundance is not meaningful. CDR3: CASSARPPLAIEQYF. CDR3 bases: TGTGCCAGCAGCGCCCGACCCCCGCTTGCGATCGAGCAGTACTTC. The chain joins TRBV13 to TRBJ2-7; no firm D call. The CDR3 length is 15 residues. Germline V gene sequence: CDR1 PRHDT, CDR2 FYEKMQ (reference sequence). The V and J ends lost 5 bases and 6 bases respectively, with 20 bases between them.